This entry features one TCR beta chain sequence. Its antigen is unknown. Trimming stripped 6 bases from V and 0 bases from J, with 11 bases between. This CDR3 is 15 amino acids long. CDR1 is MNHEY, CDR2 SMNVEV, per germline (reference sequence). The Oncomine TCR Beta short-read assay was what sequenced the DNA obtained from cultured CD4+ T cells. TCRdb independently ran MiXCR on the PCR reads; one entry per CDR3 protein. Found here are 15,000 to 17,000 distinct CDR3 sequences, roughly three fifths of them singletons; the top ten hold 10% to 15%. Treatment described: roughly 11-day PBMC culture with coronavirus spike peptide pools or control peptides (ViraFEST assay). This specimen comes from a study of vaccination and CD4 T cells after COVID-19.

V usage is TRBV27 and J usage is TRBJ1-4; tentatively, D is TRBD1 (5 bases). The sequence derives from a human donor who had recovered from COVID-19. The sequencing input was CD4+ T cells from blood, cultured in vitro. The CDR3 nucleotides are TGTGCCAGCAGCCTGACGGGGGCAACTAATGAAAAACTGTTTTTT. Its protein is CASSLTGATNEKLFF.